Listed here are 5 T cell receptor beta chains from one sample, sequenced in a study of beta chain features in type 1 diabetes. Overall study results and limits: When Type 1 diabetes patients were examined, their TCRB CDR3s proved moderately but significantly shorter in all four CD4+ subsets.

No cognate antigen is known for these TCRs. The study reverse transcribed the entire isolated RNA, so it sequenced expressed TCRB transcripts. The table came from immunoSEQ multiplex PCR; TCRdb's copy has only in-frame clones and leaves some out. The profile covers 640,000 or so clones, with under 15% appearing a single time and roughly 0.022% taken by the ten largest. Sample: naive CD4+ T cells from blood. The receptors originated from a young man with type 1 diabetes.

The V call is TRBV7-2, the J call TRBJ1-1; TRBD1 might be the D (5 bases). The CDR3 has 16 amino acids. V lost 2 bases, J lost 6 bases, and 19 bases lay in between. Looked up from germline, CDR1 is SGHTA and CDR2 is FQGNSA. The CDR3 here is CASSLISAGLIAEAFF. CDR3 nucleotide sequence: TGTGCCAGCAGCTTAATCTCGGCAGGGTTGATAGCTGAAGCTTTCTTT.

This chain uses TRBV5-1 with TRBJ1-1; tentative D call: TRBD1 (5 bases). This CDR3 has 12 residues. The germline V gene has CDR1 SGHRS and CDR2 YFSETQ. V gave up 0 bases and J gave up 11 bases, with 11 bases separating them. The CDR3 coding sequence is TGCGCCAGCAGCTTGGCCCAGGGAGTGGCTTTCTTT. Translation gives CASSLAQGVAFF.

In its sample, this clone was seen a few times. The V and J genes are TRBV5-4 and TRBJ1-4; D uncertain. This CDR3 has 13 residues. V was cut by 0 bases and J by 11 bases, with 11 bases left in between. Germline V gene lookup returns CDR1 SGHNT and CDR2 YYREEE (reference sequence). This CDR3 reads CASSLDGIGKLFF. CDR3 in DNA: TGTGCCAGCAGCTTGGATGGGATCGGGAAACTGTTTTTT.

This clone was seen more than once but under ten times. V usage is TRBV28 and J usage is TRBJ2-7; D not resolved. V shed 6 bases and J shed 6 bases, with 12 bases lying between them. The germline V gene has CDR1 MDHEN and CDR2 SYDVKM. There are 12 residues in the CDR3. DNA of the CDR3: TGTGCCAGCAGCTCTACGCGCGGCGAGCAGTACTTC. Translation gives CASSSTRGEQYF.

The chain is built from TRBV2 and TRBJ2-5; TRBD2 matches at 7 bases. Germline CDR1 is SNHLY and CDR2 is FYNNEI. V was pared by 6 bases and J by 4 bases, with 5 bases of the junction left unmatched. The CDR3 contains 13 residues. The CDR3 sequence is CASRTGLGETQYF. The CDR3 DNA is TGTGCCAGCAGGACCGGACTAGGAGAGACCCAGTACTTC. Together with reference TRBV2 and TRBJ2-5, the CDR3 gives the full variable domain: EPEVTQTPSHQVTQMGQEVILRCVPISNHLYFYWYRQILGQKVEFLVSFYNNEISEKSEIFDDQFSVERPDGSNFTLKIRSTKLEDSAMYFCASRTGLGETQYFGPGTRLLVL.